The 28 T cell receptor beta chains below come from one sample, sequenced in a study of beta chain features in type 1 diabetes (dated by TCRdb to 2017 to 2018). Libraries were constructed by the immunoSEQ multiplex PCR assay. All of the isolated RNA was reverse transcribed with the High Capacity cDNA Reverse Transcription Kit, so expressed TCRB transcripts were sequenced. The clones in this table, taken by TCRdb from immuneACCESS, are in-frame only. Not every clone is retained; where verified, under half of the shortfall comes from an unresolved V gene, and the cause of the rest is unknown. Here the sample has fewer than 500,000 clones; approximately 15% occur a single time. The ten largest clones represent around 0.039% of the sample. Sequenced material: naive CD4+ T cells from blood. According to the study, the label for this sample's cell subset or site signals: true naive CD4+ T cells. All receptors come from a man aged 25-45 years in good health.

This chain links TRBV6-5 with TRBJ2-5; D perhaps matches TRBD2 (6 bases). The CDR3 consists of 13 residues. V lost 5 bases to trimming and J lost 2 bases, with 9 bases between them. Germline lookup yields CDR1 MNHEY and CDR2 SVGAGI. This CDR3 reads CASSPGLQETQYF. The CDR3 bases are TGTGCCAGCAGTCCGGGACTTCAAGAGACCCAGTACTTC.

The genes are TRBV7-2 and TRBJ1-5; D call uncertain. The CDR3 totals 16 residues. V lost 2 bases, J lost 4 bases, and 15 bases lay in between. The germline V gene has CDR1 SGHTA and CDR2 FQGNSA. This chain's CDR3 is CASSLNAARLNQPQHF. CDR3 DNA sequence: TGTGCCAGCAGCTTAAATGCCGCCCGTCTGAATCAGCCCCAGCATTTT.

This clone was counted ten times or more. CDR3 loop: CASRKPGQGSYEQYF. The CDR3 region has the DNA TGTGCCAGCAGAAAGCCGGGACAGGGGTCCTACGAGCAGTACTTC. The chain recombines TRBV7-2 with TRBJ2-7; 10 bases agree with TRBD1. The length of the CDR3 is 15 residues. J was trimmed by 1 base and V by 6 bases; bases with no gene match: 6. Per germline, CDR1 SGHTA and CDR2 FQGNSA.

CDR3 loop: CSVLWADTQYF. DNA for the CDR3: TGCAGCGTCCTTTGGGCAGATACGCAGTATTTT. The gene calls are TRBV29-1 and TRBJ2-3; D is unresolved. Germline assignment: CDR1 SQVTM and CDR2 ANQGSEA. The length of the CDR3 is 11 residues. V was clipped by 6 bases and J by 4 bases, with 8 bases between them.

This chain links TRBV7-9 with TRBJ1-4; 8 bases are shared with TRBD1. The V gene's germline CDR1 is SEHNR and CDR2 FQNEAQ (reference sequence). The V segment lost 5 bases and the J segment 5 bases; nucleotides outside the gene matches: 7. This CDR3 is 15 amino acids long. The CDR3 DNA reads as TGTGCCAGCAGCCCCAGGGGGCAGGGGAATGAAAAACTGTTTTTT. Translated, it gives CASSPRGQGNEKLFF.

The chain couples TRBV7-8 to TRBJ1-3; D unresolved. With 0 bases removed from V and 3 bases from J, the gap between germline ends came to 9 bases. This CDR3 has 15 residues. Germline values: CDR1 SGHVS, CDR2 FQNEAQ. The CDR3 DNA sequence: TGTGCCAGCAGCTTAGCGAGGTTTGGTGGAAACACCATATATTTT. This sequence encodes CASSLARFGGNTIYF. Full variable domain (outside the CDR3, taken from reference TRBV7-8 and TRBJ1-3): GAGVSQSPRYKVAKRGQDVALRCDPISGHVSLFWYQQALGQGPEFLTYFQNEAQLDKSGLPSDRFFAERPEGSVSTLKIQRTQQEDSAVYLCASSLARFGGNTIYFGEGSWLTVV.

The chain couples TRBV6-6 to TRBJ1-5; D not resolved. Germline CDR1 is MNHNY and CDR2 is SVGAGI (reference sequence). V lost 7 bases and J 4 bases, leaving 11 bases between the germline ends. This CDR3 has 13 amino acids. In nucleotides, the CDR3 is TGTGCCAGCACCCTAGCTGGGAATCAGCCCCAGCATTTT. It specifies CASTLAGNQPQHF.

In its sample, this clone was seen a few times. This chain joins TRBV10-3 and TRBJ1-4, with D uncertain. Germline V gene data show CDR1 as ENHRY and CDR2 as SYGVKD. The CDR3 contains 12 residues. Trimming took 4 bases from V and 0 from J, leaving 0 bases between them. CDR3 nucleotide sequence: TGTGCCATCAGTGCAACTAATGAAAAACTGTTTTTT. This sequence encodes CAISATNEKLFF.

A few counts support this clone. V usage is TRBV28 and J usage is TRBJ2-1, with D perhaps TRBD1 or TRBD2 (5 bases each). CDR3 size: 14 residues. Trimming took off 7 bases at V and 9 bases at J, with 19 bases between the two ends. CDR1 is MDHEN, CDR2 SYDVKM, per germline. The CDR3: CASTLGALRREQFF. CDR3 in DNA: TGTGCCAGCACCCTCGGGGCGCTTCGCCGTGAGCAGTTCTTC.

This clone has more than one count but fewer than ten. This sequence joins TRBV7-2 and TRBJ2-3; 11 bases fit TRBD2. V shed 5 bases and J 2 bases; nucleotides not matched to a gene: 12. In germline, CDR1 is SGHTA, CDR2 FQGNSA. The CDR3 sequence is 18 residues long. The CDR3 reads CASSPGLAATGITDTQYF. The CDR3, as DNA: TGTGCCAGCAGCCCGGGACTAGCGGCAACAGGAATCACAGATACGCAGTATTTT.

This clone was recorded a few times. The chain recombines TRBV4-3 with TRBJ2-2; no definite D call. Germline assignment: CDR1 LGHNA and CDR2 YSLEER. Trimming pared 1 base from V and 7 bases from J, leaving 16 bases between. This CDR3 region has 16 residues. DNA of the CDR3: TGCGCCAGCAGCCAAGTACCCGGTGCAATTAGCGGGGAGCTGTTTTTT. Residues: CASSQVPGAISGELFF.

As concerns this clone: At one end, the junction sequence differs from germline, possibly due to a read error. The J gene is TRBJ2-2, the V gene TRBV7-7, with 10 bases aligning to TRBD2. The CDR3 sequence is 19 residues long. Germline CDR1 and CDR2: SSHAT and FNYEAQ (reference sequence). The CDR3 spells CASSSARTSGNRDTGELFF. In nucleotides, the CDR3 is TGTGCTAGCAGCTCCGCTCGTACTAGCGGGAATCGGGACACCGGGGAGCTGTTTTTT. The complete variable domain, with remaining parts taken from reference TRBV7-7 and TRBJ2-2, reads GAGVSQSPRYKVTKRGQDVTLRCDPISSHATLYWYQQALGQGPEFLTYFNYEAQPDKSGLPSDRFSAERPEGSISTLTIQRTEQRDSAMYRCASSSARTSGNRDTGELFFGEGSRLTVL.

V gene TRBV15 combines with J gene TRBJ2-5, with D possibly TRBD1 on 6 matching bases. The CDR3 is 18 amino acids. Germline assignment: CDR1 LNHNV and CDR2 YYDKDF (reference sequence). With 0 bases removed from V and 2 bases from J, the gap between germline ends came to 19 bases. The CDR3 sequence is CATSRDYPGQHLQETQYF. The CDR3 region has the DNA TGTGCCACCAGCAGAGATTACCCAGGACAGCATCTACAAGAGACCCAGTACTTC.

The V and J genes are TRBV13 and TRBJ2-3; a possible D gene is TRBD1 (5 bases). The V gene's germline CDR1 is PRHDT and CDR2 FYEKMQ (reference sequence). Deletions cut 5 bases from V and 4 bases from J, with 13 bases between. CDR3 length equals 14 residues. The CDR3 bases are TGTGCCAGCAGCGAGCCGATAGGGGCAGATACGCAGTATTTT. This codes for CASSEPIGADTQYF.

The chain carries TRBV4-2 and TRBJ2-3; 7 bases are a match to TRBD1. After removal of 0 bases from V and 1 base from J, the junction contained 4 bases not matched to a gene. The CDR3 consists of 16 residues. Germline values: CDR1 LGHNA, CDR2 YNFKEQ. CDR3 sequence: CASSQDLTGGTDTQYF. CDR3 bases: TGTGCCAGCAGCCAAGATTTAACAGGGGGCACAGATACGCAGTATTTT.

This clone has more than one count but fewer than ten. CDR3 protein: CASSRRGGDYGYTF. The CDR3 nucleotides are TGTGCCAGCAGTAGAAGAGGGGGCGACTATGGCTACACCTTC. This sequence joins TRBV7-8 and TRBJ1-2, with TRBD1 matching over 7 bases. Germline lookup yields CDR1 SGHVS and CDR2 FQNEAQ. The CDR3 sequence is 14 residues long. With V trimmed by 6 bases and J by 3 bases, 7 bases remained unmatched.

The chain carries TRBV10-3 and TRBJ2-4; 8 bases are a match to TRBD1. This CDR3 spans 14 amino acids. The germline gives CDR1 ENHRY, CDR2 SYGVKD. V shed 5 bases and J 8 bases; nucleotides not matched to a gene: 8. The DNA for the CDR3 is TGTGCCATCAGTATGGACAGGGTATCGGACATTCAGTACTTC. Amino acids: CAISMDRVSDIQYF.

The gene calls are TRBV5-1 and TRBJ2-7; D remains unclear. The CDR3 contains 12 residues. V was trimmed by 2 bases and J by 3 bases, leaving 6 bases between them. The V gene's germline CDR1 is SGHRS and CDR2 YFSETQ. The CDR3 spells CASSLNFYEQYF. The CDR3 nucleotides are TGCGCCAGCAGCTTAAACTTCTACGAGCAGTACTTC.

As for this clone: The same CDR3 can be traced to other DNA sequences in this sample. The rearrangement joins TRBV5-1 to TRBJ2-3; D might be TRBD1 or TRBD2, each matching 5 bases. CDR1 is SGHRS, CDR2 YFSETQ, per germline. This CDR3 contains 14 residues. V was cut by 3 bases and J by 2 bases, with 10 bases left in between. The CDR3 DNA sequence: TGCGCCAGCAGCTCGGGGACGTTCACAGATACGCAGTATTTT. Amino acid sequence: CASSSGTFTDTQYF.

In its sample, this clone was seen a few times. The chain links TRBV27 to TRBJ2-7, with D perhaps matching TRBD2 (6 bases). Trimming took off 3 bases at V and 6 bases at J, with 15 bases between the two ends. The CDR3 totals 14 residues. Looked up from germline, CDR1 is MNHEY and CDR2 is SMNVEV (reference sequence). CDR3 protein: CASSFGGQPGEQYF. CDR3 nucleotides: TGTGCCAGCAGTTTTGGAGGGCAGCCGGGCGAGCAGTACTTC.

The chain has TRBV19 and TRBJ2-7, with D hard to call. The CDR3 sequence is 14 residues long. V gave up 5 bases and J gave up 0 bases, with 11 bases separating them. From germline, CDR1 is LNHDA and CDR2 SQIVND (reference sequence). The CDR3, as DNA: TGTGCCAGTAGTCGCCGTCGATTCTCCTACGAGCAGTACGTC. It yields the protein CASSRRRFSYEQYV.

CDR3 coding DNA: TGTGCCAGCAGCGTACAGGGCCCCGGGGCCAACGTCCTGACTTTC. This translates into CASSVQGPGANVLTF. The V gene is TRBV7-8, the J gene TRBJ2-6; possible D gene TRBD1, 6 bases. V gave up 5 bases and J gave up 4 bases, with 12 bases separating them. The CDR3 is made up of 15 amino acids. Germline V CDR1 and CDR2: SGHVS, FQNEAQ.

The J gene is TRBJ2-7, the V gene TRBV25-1; 7 bases match TRBD2. Germline assignment: CDR1 MGHDK and CDR2 SYGVNS. V lost 3 bases, J lost 6 bases, and 11 bases stayed unmatched. The length of the CDR3 is 15 residues. CDR3 coding DNA: TGTGCCAGCAGTGAGAGGGGACTACCAGCCTCCGAGCAGTACTTC. Its protein is CASSERGLPASEQYF.

The rearrangement links TRBV4-3 to TRBJ2-1, with TRBD1 matching 7 bases. The CDR3 totals 14 residues. Trimming cost V 3 bases and J 6 bases; bases outside gene matches: 5. From germline, CDR1 is LGHNA and CDR2 YSLEER. The DNA for the CDR3 is TGCGCCAGCAGCCACCAAGACAGGGCCAATGAGCAGTTCTTC. Amino acid sequence: CASSHQDRANEQFF.

This clone was found a few times. V is TRBV11-2 and J is TRBJ1-3; D unclear. The CDR3 is 15 amino acids. Trimming cost V 5 bases and J 0 bases, with 11 bases left between them. Per germline, CDR1 SGHAT and CDR2 FQNNGV. CDR3 nucleotide sequence: TGTGCCAGCAGCCCACGTCTAAACTCTGGAAACACCATATATTTT. This codes for CASSPRLNSGNTIYF.

The chain carries TRBV5-1 and TRBJ2-5, with 8 bases aligning to TRBD2. The CDR3 totals 15 residues. The ends lost 0 bases at V and 3 bases at J; junction bases unmatched: 4. The germline V gene encodes CDR1 SGHRS and CDR2 YFSETQ. The CDR3 spells CASSLDGTREETQYF. CDR3 DNA sequence: TGCGCCAGCAGCTTGGACGGGACTAGGGAAGAGACCCAGTACTTC.

A few counts support this clone. This chain uses TRBV30 with TRBJ2-7; 11 bases map to TRBD2. J gave up 4 bases and V 2 bases, and 10 bases lay outside the gene matches. The CDR3 has 16 residues. The germline CDR1 and CDR2 sequences are GTSNPN and SVGIG (reference sequence). CDR3 loop: CAWSQRRLAGTYEQYV. CDR3 bases: TGTGCCTGGAGTCAACGTAGACTAGCGGGAACATACGAGCAGTACGTC.

CDR3 bases: TGCGCCAGCAGCTGGGGGAGTGGCAATGAGCAGTTCTTC. Protein sequence: CASSWGSGNEQFF. The chain links TRBV5-1 to TRBJ2-1; D may match TRBD1 or TRBD2 (5 bases each). The length of the CDR3 is 13 residues. V lost 3 bases and J 6 bases, leaving 10 bases between the germline ends. Per germline, CDR1 SGHRS and CDR2 YFSETQ.